The text below deals with one TCR beta chain. This CDR3 has 15 amino acids. Germline values: CDR1 LNHDA, CDR2 SQIVND (reference sequence). Trimming cost V 2 bases and J 4 bases; bases outside gene matches: 7. The data stem from a study of blood T cell repertoires in COVID-19. Study information: PBMCs, B-cell-depleted T cells, or T cells were the source of the cDNA or gDNA that made up the material.

Original processing methods: From reference gene primer amplification, estimates of nucleated cell counts were derived. Repertoires were generated with immunoSEQ multiplex PCR, while TCRdb's copy carries only in-frame clones and drops some. Clonal size and the V and J genes are those of that table, whereas D and trimming came from the DNA. The sample lists hundreds of thousands of clones, around 89% occurring once. Seattle's enrolled individuals joined amid active infection and were then monitored longitudinally. Sequencing was carried out using peripheral blood. The source is a woman in her twenties or thirties with COVID-19, enrolled during active disease. This chain uses TRBV19 with TRBJ2-5; TRBD2 agrees at 7 bases. As DNA, the CDR3 is TGTGCCAGTAGTATAAATTACGGCGGGAGAGAGACCCAGTACTTC. Its translation is CASSINYGGRETQYF.